Sample share makes the clone carrying this T cell receptor beta chain large. The sample carries other DNA sequences with the same CDR3. V was pared by 0 bases and J by 4 bases, with 9 bases between. The CDR3 spans 14 residues. CDR1 and CDR2 from the germline V gene are WSHSY and SAAADI. The entry originates in a study of graft-versus-host responses after intestinal transplantation. This table comes from immunoSEQ multiplex PCR, and its TCRdb copy is limited to in-frame clones, with some not included. The sample shows approximately 20,000 clones, approximately 72% of them seen only once. Both intraepithelial and lamina propria lymphocytes were released by processing graft tissue.

The TCR was taken from a human patient who received an intestinal transplant, so some T cells may come from the graft donor. The J gene is TRBJ1-2, the V gene TRBV10-2; D remains unclear. Sequencing was performed on ileum tissue, taken approximately 3 weeks after intestinal transplant. This CDR3 reads CASSESVGSYGYTF. The DNA of the CDR3 is TGCGCCAGCAGTGAGTCGGTGGGGAGCTATGGCTACACCTTC.